The TCR beta chain described here comes from a study of Ad26.COV2.S vaccination and SARS-CoV-2 variants. The overall study: Trial arm assignment for the donor was COV1001 Ad26.COV2.S. Dosing was one shot or two shots 56 days apart.

Sequencing was performed with immunoSEQ multiplex PCR; in TCRdb, only in-frame clones are kept and a portion is missing. Of some 340,000 clones in the sample, around 83% are singletons; the top ten hold around 2%. This clone was counted a single time. Trimming pared 5 bases from V and 1 base from J, leaving 15 bases between. The germline CDR1 and CDR2 sequences are SEHNR and FQNEAQ (reference sequence). The CDR3 runs 15 residues. Noted treatment: approximately 18 received Ad26.COV2.S at low or high dose, single or two shots; roughly five received placebo; per-sample allocation not given. Day 63 after the first injection of vaccine or placebo was the sampling time. The shot given was an Ad26 vector that makes Wuhan-strain SARS-CoV-2 spike.

The material sequenced was peripheral blood, taken in a trial of Ad26.COV2.S vaccine versus placebo. The sequence came from a person aged 18 to 65 who received the Ad26.COV2.S COVID-19 vaccine or a placebo. The rearrangement uses TRBV7-9 and TRBJ2-7; D is possibly TRBD1 or TRBD2 (5 bases each). CDR3 DNA: TGTGCCAGCAGCCCATCCGGGACCCTATCCTACGAGCAGTACTTC. Translated, it gives CASSPSGTLSYEQYF.